Listed below are T cell receptor beta chains from one sample, sequenced in a study of sequential checkpoint blockade in melanoma. Some clones are missing from TCRdb's copy, which holds only in-frame ones; the method was immunoSEQ multiplex PCR. The profile shows about 2,500 clones, under 15% of them singletons. The specimen comprised tumor tissue (inferred from file names), sampled from a patient given nivolumab and ipilimumab in sequence. The receptors shown here come from a human donor with melanoma. Each CDR3 is given with its conserved first and last residue. Each record gives: CDR3 protein, CDR3 DNA, V gene, clone size, D gene, J gene. The D gene is left open where the match is weak. Not every row has a clone size; where given, it reads once, few, many or a size class.

CASSEYWSGQPQHF TGTGCCAGCAGTGAATATTGGAGTGGCCAGCCCCAGCATTTT TRBV25-1 once . TRBJ1-5
CASSLSRVEYEKLFF TGTGCCAGCAGCTTGAGTCGAGTCGAGTATGAAAAACTGTTTTTT TRBV11-3 large . TRBJ1-4
CASSPGLSTDTQYF TGTGCCAGCAGCCCGGGACTTAGCACAGATACGCAGTATTTT TRBV11-3 medium-sized . TRBJ2-3
CAINRDRDYEQYF TGTGCCATAAACCGGGACAGGGATTACGAGCAGTACTTC TRBV6-8 medium-sized TRBD1 TRBJ2-7
CASIGRSGVYGYTF TGTGCCAGTATCGGGCGATCAGGAGTATATGGCTACACCTTC TRBV19 . . TRBJ1-2
CASSFLYPLAGAGKDTQYF TGTGCCAGCAGCTTCCTCTATCCCCTAGCGGGGGCAGGGAAAGATACGCAGTATTTT TRBV11-3 few TRBD2 TRBJ2-3
CASSETTGGGYGYTF TGTGCCAGCAGTGAAACGACAGGGGGCGGCTATGGCTACACCTTC TRBV9 medium-sized TRBD1 TRBJ1-2
CASSATGVGANVLTF TGTGCCAGCAGCGCTACAGGGGTTGGGGCCAACGTCCTGACTTTC TRBV6-8 medium-sized TRBD1 TRBJ2-6
CASSPALEKLFF TGTGCCAGCTCACCGGCACTTGAAAAACTGTTTTTT TRBV18 . . TRBJ1-4
CASSHGPRTKSEQFF TGTGCCAGCAGCCATGGGCCTCGCACAAAATCTGAGCAGTTCTTC TRBV14 large . TRBJ2-1
CASSWGQFHQLAKNIQYF TGTGCCAGCAGTTGGGGACAGTTCCACCAGTTAGCCAAAAACATTCAGTACTTC TRBV6-8 . TRBD1 TRBJ2-4
CASSPGASYEQYF TGCGCCAGCAGTCCGGGGGCATCCTACGAGCAGTACTTC TRBV23-1 . . TRBJ2-7
CASSLGDRGRANTEAFF TGTGCCAGCAGCTTGGGGGACAGGGGGCGAGCGAACACTGAAGCTTTCTTT TRBV11-3 medium-sized TRBD1 TRBJ1-1
CASKERSTGLYSEQYF TGTGCCAGTAAGGAAAGATCGACAGGCCTTTATTCCGAGCAGTACTTC TRBV19 few . TRBJ2-7
CASSLVSMSGTQYF TGTGCCAGCAGCTTAGTTAGCATGAGTGGGACCCAGTACTTC TRBV11-3 many . TRBJ2-5
CASSYSTGPNEKLFF TGTGCCAGCAGTTACTCTACAGGGCCCAATGAAAAACTGTTTTTT TRBV6-8 . . TRBJ1-4
CASSVADPGTDTQYF TGCGCCAGCAGTGTGGCAGACCCAGGCACAGATACGCAGTATTTT TRBV10-2 . . TRBJ2-3
CASTRDRGRISPLHF TGTGCCAGCACCCGGGACAGGGGGCGAATCTCACCCCTCCACTTT TRBV11-3 medium-sized TRBD1 TRBJ1-6
CASSPRGAGNEQFF TGTGCCAGCAGCCCCCGCGGAGCGGGAAATGAGCAGTTCTTC TRBV11-3 few TRBD2 TRBJ2-1
CASSLGTSGGTDTQYF TGTGCCAGCAGCTTAGGGACTAGCGGGGGCACAGATACGCAGTATTTT TRBV11-3 many TRBD2 TRBJ2-3
CASSVGQATYEQYF TGTGCCAGCAGCGTAGGGCAGGCAACCTACGAGCAGTACTTC TRBV9 medium-sized . TRBJ2-7
CASSFPPQIPTNIQYF TGTGCCAGCAGCTTTCCTCCACAGATCCCCACAAACATTCAGTACTTC TRBV11-3 few . TRBJ2-4
CASSGGPSYGYTF TGTGCCAGCAGTGGGGGCCCCAGTTATGGCTACACCTTC TRBV28 medium-sized . TRBJ1-2
CASSPQNRGKEAFF TGTGCCAGCTCACCACAGAATAGGGGCAAAGAAGCTTTCTTT TRBV18 . . TRBJ1-1
CASSEGMTSNQPQHF TGTGCCAGCAGTGAAGGGATGACGAGCAATCAGCCCCAGCATTTT TRBV6-1 medium-sized . TRBJ1-5
CASEEGGRINTEAFF TGTGCCAGCGAGGAAGGGGGCAGAATCAACACTGAAGCTTTCTTT TRBV6-8 medium-sized TRBD1 TRBJ1-1
CASSVGDSYGYTF TGTGCCAGCAGCGTAGGGGACAGCTATGGCTACACCTTC TRBV9 medium-sized TRBD1 TRBJ1-2